The 10 T cell receptor beta chains given below trace back to one sample, sequenced in a study of blood T cell repertoires in COVID-19 (dated by TCRdb to the early 2020s). Library preparation was by the immunoSEQ multiplex PCR assay. TCRdb mirrors the immuneACCESS table, restricted to in-frame sequences. Some clones are absent from its copies; in checked studies, under half trace to an unresolved V gene, and the reason for the others is unknown. The sample table contains roughly 300,000 clones; only one count was recorded for 65% to 90% of them. The top ten clones comprise just over 7% of the sample. Sequences were obtained from peripheral blood. The receptors were sampled from a human donor in a cohort sampled during active COVID-19.

The chain combines TRBV23-1 with TRBJ2-7; a possible D gene is TRBD1 (5 bases). Being an ORF, TRBV23-1 has a function that is uncertain. Between the trimmed V and J ends, which lost 0 bases and 1 base, there was a span of 19 bases. CDR3 size: 18 residues. This CDR3 reads CASSQSIVRGYDSYEQYF. The CDR3 region has the DNA TGCGCCAGCAGTCAATCGATTGTTAGGGGTTACGATTCCTACGAGCAGTACTTC.

This clone has just a few counts. The sample carries other DNA sequences with the same CDR3. The chain carries TRBV9 and TRBJ1-1, with D hard to call. Germline CDR1 reads SGDLS; CDR2 reads YYNGEE. V lost 4 bases and J lost 4, with 14 bases in between. This CDR3 has 14 amino acids. CDR3 in amino acids: CASSPRSGGTEAFF. In nucleotides, the CDR3 is TGTGCCAGCAGCCCCCGCAGTGGCGGCACTGAAGCTTTCTTT. The entire variable domain, with the rest obtained from reference TRBV9 and TRBJ1-1, is as follows: DSGVTQTPKHLITATGQRVTLRCSPRSGDLSVYWYQQSLDQGLQFLIQYYNGEERAKGNILERFSAQQFPDLHSELNLSSLELGDSALYFCASSPRSGGTEAFFGQGTRLTVV.

V and J are TRBV7-9 and TRBJ2-7; weak D call: TRBD1 (7 bases). Germline V gene sequence: CDR1 SEHNR, CDR2 FQNEAQ (reference sequence). CDR3 length equals 16 residues. V lost 0 bases and J 3 bases, leaving 15 bases between the germline ends. For the CDR3, the DNA is TGTGCCAGCAGCTTAGCCGCGGGGACAGCCATCTACGAGCAGTACTTC. It specifies CASSLAAGTAIYEQYF.

This chain uses TRBV30 with TRBJ1-2; D might be TRBD1 (6 bases). The V gene lost 2 bases and the J gene lost 6 bases, with 13 bases spanning the gap. This CDR3 is built from 13 residues. Germline V gene lookup returns CDR1 GTSNPN and CDR2 SVGIG (reference sequence). CDR3: CAWSRWGGHGYTF. The CDR3 DNA is TGTGCCTGGAGTAGGTGGGGGGGGCATGGCTACACCTTC.

The chain combines TRBV5-1 with TRBJ2-1; TRBD1 might be the D (6 bases). Between the trimmed V and J ends, which lost 4 bases and 12 bases, there was a span of 11 bases. The CDR3 contains 11 residues. The germline gives CDR1 SGHRS, CDR2 YFSETQ. Here the CDR3 DNA reads TGCGCCAGCAGCCTGACAGGTGCGCAGTTCTTC. Its protein product is CASSLTGAQFF.

This chain connects TRBV6-5 to TRBJ2-2; D is ambiguous. Trimming stripped 5 bases from V and 2 bases from J, with 3 bases between. Germline values: CDR1 MNHEY, CDR2 SVGAGI. This CDR3 has 12 amino acids. CDR3 coding DNA: TGTGCCAGCAGTACTAACACCGGGGAGCTGTTTTTT. Translating gives CASSTNTGELFF.

The gene calls are TRBV3-1 (or the pseudogene TRBV3-2) and TRBJ1-3; D remains unclear. The germline V gene encodes CDR1 LGHDT and CDR2 YNNKEL (reference sequence). The CDR3 loop spans 14 amino acids. V lost 1 base and J 0 bases, leaving 4 bases between the germline ends. The CDR3 region has the DNA TGTGCCAGCAGCCAAGCAGTCTCTGGAAACACCATATATTTT. This codes for CASSQAVSGNTIYF.

This clone was seen a single time. J is TRBJ1-1 and V is TRBV6-6, with TRBD1 matching over 7 bases. CDR1 MNHNY and CDR2 SVGAGI come from the germline V gene (reference sequence). The CDR3 runs to 16 residues. V lost 2 bases and J lost 4; bases outside the gene matches: 10. Here the CDR3 reads CASSYPWKGAGTEAFF. The CDR3 DNA reads TGTGCCAGCAGTTACCCCTGGAAGGGGGCTGGCACTGAAGCTTTCTTT.

This clone was picked up one time. The V gene is TRBV5-1, the J gene TRBJ2-1; 7 bases are a match to TRBD2. The germline gives CDR1 SGHRS, CDR2 YFSETQ. The CDR3 runs 13 residues. The CDR3 sequence: CASRRGTDNEQFF. The CDR3 DNA reads TGCGCAAGTCGGCGGGGGACCGACAATGAGCAGTTCTTC.

This chain connects TRBV15 to TRBJ2-1, with 11 bases fitting TRBD1. V trimming: 3 bases; J trimming: 6 bases; junction bases outside the gene matches: 7. CDR1 LNHNV and CDR2 YYDKDF come from the germline V gene (reference sequence). The CDR3 spans 16 residues. Written as DNA, the CDR3 is TGTGCCACCAGCAGGCCCCCGGGACAGGGGGTCAATGAGCAGTTCTTC. Protein product: CATSRPPGQGVNEQFF.